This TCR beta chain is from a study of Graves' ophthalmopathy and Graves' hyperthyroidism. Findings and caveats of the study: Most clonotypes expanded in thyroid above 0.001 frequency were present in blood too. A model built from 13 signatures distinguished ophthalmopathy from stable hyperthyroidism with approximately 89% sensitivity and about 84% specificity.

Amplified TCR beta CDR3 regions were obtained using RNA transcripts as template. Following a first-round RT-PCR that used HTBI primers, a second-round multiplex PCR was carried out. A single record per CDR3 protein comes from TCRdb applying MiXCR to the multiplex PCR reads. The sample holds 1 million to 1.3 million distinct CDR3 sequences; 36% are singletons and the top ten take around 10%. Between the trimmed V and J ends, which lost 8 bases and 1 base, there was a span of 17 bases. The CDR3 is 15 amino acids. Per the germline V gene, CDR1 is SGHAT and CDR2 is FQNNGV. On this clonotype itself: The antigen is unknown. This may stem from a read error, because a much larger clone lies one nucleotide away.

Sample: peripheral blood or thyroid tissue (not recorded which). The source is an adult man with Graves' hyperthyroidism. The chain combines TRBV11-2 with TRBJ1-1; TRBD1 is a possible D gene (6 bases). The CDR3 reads CASPHRAGGNTEAFF. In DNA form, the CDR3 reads TGTGCCAGCCCCCACAGGGCCGGAGGGAACACTGAAGCTTTCTTT. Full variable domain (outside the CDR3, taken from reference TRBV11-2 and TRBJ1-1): EAGVAQSPRYKIIEKRQSVAFWCNPISGHATLYWYQQILGQGPKLLIQFQNNGVVDDSQLPKDRFSAERLKGVDSTLKIQPAKLEDSAVYLCASPHRAGGNTEAFFGQGTRLTVV.